This TCR beta chain emerged from a study of T-cell memory formation after mild COVID-19. Turning to the study itself: The study found TCR clusters largely donor specific.

This clonotype was detected ten times or more. What it binds is unknown. The CDR3 consists of 12 residues. Looked up from germline, CDR1 is SGHRS and CDR2 is YFSETQ. V lost 3 bases and J lost 6, with 8 bases in between. From 5'RACE with constant-segment primers came TCR alpha and TCR beta cDNA libraries that carried sample barcodes and UMIs. TCRdb analysed the 5' RACE reads with MiXCR anew, one entry per CDR3 protein. The repertoire holds under 35,000 distinct CDR3 sequences, more than 15% seen once, with more than 1.3% in the top ten. Study-wide findings and caveats: SARS-CoV-2 specificity was not confirmed for second-wave clones peaking on day 37. A balance of CD4 and CD8 characterized clones contracting day 15 to 85, whereas later expanders leaned CD4+.

The sequence came from an adult who had mild COVID-19 (a few samples of this study predate the infection). Cell type and time point are not known. What was sequenced was PBMCs or a T cell subset sorted from them (not recorded which). The chain combines TRBV5-1 with TRBJ2-3; D is possibly TRBD2 (5 bases). The CDR3 DNA reads as TGCGCCAGCAGCTCGACGGGGGATACGCAGTATTTT. It translates to CASSSTGDTQYF.